The entry that follows covers one T cell receptor (beta chain) sequence. The antigen is undetermined. CDR1 and CDR2 (germline): SGHVS, FNYEAQ. The V and J ends lost 1 base and 5 bases respectively, with 11 bases between them. The CDR3 contains 14 residues. The data derive from a study of CD8 T cells in ankylosing spondylitis. Study-wide findings and caveats: Some motif variants were previously reported in reactive arthritis synovial fluid and blood. Disease-linked clones, CD8+, were relatively rare in peripheral blood. Typical of ankylosing spondylitis blood, it appeared, was a TCR beta motif of roughly eight highly homologous variants. Disease-linked clones reportedly concentrated significantly in matched ankylosing spondylitis synovial fluid.

TCRdb analysed the 5' RACE reads with MiXCR anew, one entry per CDR3 protein. Of just under 350,000 distinct CDR3 sequences in the sample, approximately 14% were seen once. The gene calls are TRBV7-6 and TRBJ2-5, with D possibly being TRBD1 or TRBD2 (5 bases each). Sequenced input: blood, either unsorted or a sorted T cell fraction (not recorded which). The clonotype comes from a male donor with ankylosing spondylitis or in good health (not recorded which). The CDR3 spells CASSLGWGFETQYF. CDR3 sequence (DNA): TGTGCCAGCAGCTTAGGATGGGGGTTTGAGACCCAGTACTTC.